A selection of T cell receptor beta chains follows, all from one sample in a study of cytomegalovirus exposure and HLA in healthy donors. Measured with immunoSEQ multiplex PCR; TCRdb has only the in-frame clones, and not every one. The sample has about 200,000 clones; 85% to 90% are singletons. Input material: PBMCs. All receptors come from a man aged 25-45 years in good health and CMV-seronegative. The CDR3 runs from the conserved cysteine through the conserved F or W. A D gene is named only where the DNA matches it firmly. The size field is filled for only some rows; it gives once, few, many or a size class.

d_call,v_call,clone_size,j_call,cdr3_aa,cdr3_nt
.,TRBV2,few,TRBJ1-1,CASSIRGRTEAFF,TGTGCCAGCAGTATCAGGGGTCGGACTGAAGCTTTCTTT
.,TRBV7-9,once,TRBJ1-4,CASSSGRGGNEKLFF,TGTGCCAGCAGCTCGGGGCGGGGGGGGAATGAAAAACTGTTTTTT
.,TRBV15,once,TRBJ1-4,CATRRTGINEKLFF,TGTGCCACCAGGAGAACAGGGATCAATGAAAAACTGTTTTTT
.,TRBV5-4,.,TRBJ2-6,CASSLVAAGANVLTF,TGTGCCAGCAGCTTGGTGGCGGCTGGGGCCAACGTCCTGACTTTC
.,TRBV28,.,TRBJ1-2,CASRYGLVDGYTF,TGTGCCAGCAGATACGGTCTAGTGGATGGCTACACCTTC
TRBD1,TRBV9,.,TRBJ2-7,CASSVLGDSTYEQYF,TGTGCCAGCAGCGTATTAGGGGACAGCACCTACGAGCAGTACTTC
.,TRBV28,.,TRBJ1-4,CASSPGTLEKLFF,TGTGCCAGCAGCCCAGGGACACTGGAAAAACTGTTTTTT
.,TRBV4-3,.,TRBJ1-4,CASSQDRVEITNEKLFF,TGCGCCAGCAGCCAAGATCGAGTTGAGATCACTAATGAAAAACTGTTTTTT
TRBD2,TRBV5-1,.,TRBJ2-5,CASQGPSGSKTQYF,TGCGCCAGCCAGGGTCCTAGCGGGAGTAAGACCCAGTACTTC
.,TRBV18,.,TRBJ2-3,CASSPRQTHTDTQYF,TGTGCCAGCTCACCCAGACAGACACACACGGATACGCAGTATTTT
.,TRBV21-1,.,TRBJ2-2,CASSNARDTDTGELFF,TGTGCCAGCAGCAACGCCCGGGACACGGACACCGGGGAGCTGTTTTTT
TRBD1,TRBV5-1,.,TRBJ1-2,CASSLAGTETNYGYTF,TGCGCCAGCAGCTTGGCCGGGACAGAAACTAACTATGGCTACACCTTC
TRBD2,TRBV6-1,.,TRBJ2-7,CASSVRVGLAGGASSYEQYF,TGTGCCAGCAGTGTGAGAGTCGGATTAGCGGGAGGCGCGAGCTCCTACGAGCAGTACTTC
TRBD2,TRBV5-6,once,TRBJ2-1,CASSSFTGTSFFF,TGTGCCAGCAGCTCGTTTACCGGGACTAGCTTCTTCTTC